This is a list of T cell receptor beta chains from one sample in a study of beta chain features in type 1 diabetes. TCRdb's copy holds only in-frame clones and misses some; the assay was immunoSEQ multiplex PCR. The sample carries about 900,000 clones, 15% to 20% recorded once. Sequencing input: naive CD4+ T cells from blood. Source of these receptors: a woman aged 18-35 years in good health. Each CDR3 is given with its conserved first and last residue. A D gene is named only where the DNA matches it firmly. The size field is filled for only some rows; it gives once, few, many or a size class.

j_call | clone_size | d_call | v_call | cdr3_aa | cdr3_nt
TRBJ2-7 | few | . | TRBV20-1 | CSASPPEQYF | TGCAGTGCTAGCCCGCCCGAGCAGTACTTC
TRBJ1-5 | once | TRBD1 | TRBV2 | CASSTGQGAQPQHF | TGTGCCAGCAGTACTGGACAGGGGGCTCAGCCCCAGCATTTT
TRBJ2-6 | few | . | TRBV19 | CASSILARGANVLTF | TGTGCCAGTAGTATACTGGCTAGGGGGGCCAACGTCCTGACTTTC
TRBJ1-1 | once | . | TRBV9 | CASSPPTGGVTEAFF | TGTGCCAGCAGCCCCCCGACAGGCGGGGTCACTGAAGCTTTCTTT
TRBJ2-1 | . | . | TRBV2 | CASSDGQPQYNEQFF | TGTGCCAGCAGTGACGGCCAGCCACAATACAATGAGCAGTTCTTC
TRBJ2-5 | . | TRBD2 | TRBV19 | CATRGSGKVQETQYF | TGTGCCACCCGGGGTAGCGGGAAGGTGCAAGAGACCCAGTACTTC
TRBJ2-1 | few | . | TRBV19 | CASSKLQGYNEQFF | TGTGCCAGTAGTAAGTTGCAGGGCTACAATGAGCAGTTCTTC
TRBJ2-5 | . | . | TRBV14 | CASSPSTGSGVETQYF | TGTGCCAGCAGCCCCAGTACAGGGAGCGGAGTGGAGACCCAGTACTTC
TRBJ2-5 | . | TRBD1 | TRBV29-1 | CSVEDWTGSQETQYF | TGCAGCGTTGAAGATTGGACAGGGTCCCAAGAGACCCAGTACTTC
TRBJ1-2 | few | TRBD1 | TRBV9 | CASSAGQGVSLRGYTF | TGTGCCAGCAGCGCCGGACAGGGGGTTTCATTGCGCGGCTACACCTTC
TRBJ1-1 | . | . | TRBV6-5 | CASSQRFPTEAFF | TGTGCCAGCAGCCAACGATTCCCCACTGAAGCTTTCTTT
TRBJ1-5 | few | . | TRBV9 | CASSPSPEQPQHF | TGTGCCAGCAGCCCTAGCCCCGAACAGCCCCAGCATTTT
TRBJ2-1 | . | . | TRBV10-2 | CASSPGSRIQFF | TGCGCCAGCTCCCCTGGGTCACGGATACAGTTCTTC
TRBJ2-1 | few | TRBD2 | TRBV29-1 | CSVESEGFRDGGAGDYNEQFF | TGCAGCGTTGAATCTGAGGGGTTTCGGGACGGTGGAGCGGGGGACTACAATGAGCAGTTCTTC
TRBJ1-2 | few | . | TRBV28 | CASRASSSAYGYTF | TGTGCCAGCAGAGCCTCCTCCTCGGCCTATGGCTACACCTTC
TRBJ2-2 | few | . | TRBV11-3 | CASSAGRAGELFF | TGTGCCAGCAGTGCAGGGCGGGCCGGGGAGCTGTTTTTT
TRBJ2-2 | few | TRBD2 | TRBV7-2 | CASSFVPSGFLTGELFF | TGTGCCAGCAGCTTTGTCCCTAGCGGATTTCTCACCGGGGAGCTGTTTTTT
TRBJ2-1 | few | TRBD2 | TRBV6-1 | CASSESGTTTYNEQFF | TGTGCCAGCAGTGAAAGCGGGACGACAACCTACAATGAGCAGTTCTTC
TRBJ2-6 | . | TRBD2 | TRBV10-3 | CAVASGINGAGANVLTF | TGTGCCGTGGCTAGCGGCATCAATGGGGCTGGGGCCAACGTCCTGACTTTC
TRBJ2-5 | . | TRBD1 | TRBV15 | CATSLHRGLYQETQYF | TGTGCCACCAGCTTGCACAGGGGGCTTTACCAAGAGACCCAGTACTTC
TRBJ1-2 | few | . | TRBV6-1 | CASSDPGLVGYTF | TGTGCCAGCAGTGACCCGGGCCTTGTTGGCTACACCTTC
TRBJ2-5 | few | . | TRBV5-1 | CASSLMAQYF | TGCGCCAGCAGCTTGATGGCCCAGTACTTC
TRBJ2-3 | . | . | TRBV19 | CASSGGQLRATDTQYF | TGTGCCAGTAGCGGAGGGCAACTCCGGGCCACAGATACGCAGTATTTT
TRBJ2-3 | few | . | TRBV25-1 | CASSEAGLSTDTQYF | TGTGCCAGCAGTGAAGCGGGGCTTAGCACAGATACGCAGTATTTT
TRBJ1-1 | . | . | TRBV27 | CASSSRGERVNTEAFF | TGTGCCAGCAGCTCCAGGGGTGAGAGGGTGAACACTGAAGCTTTCTTT
TRBJ1-5 | few | . | TRBV5-1 | CASSLGFNQPQHF | TGCGCCAGCAGCTTGGGGTTTAATCAGCCCCAGCATTTT
TRBJ2-2 | . | TRBD2 | TRBV5-4 | CASSSRREGANTGELFF | TGTGCCAGCAGCTCTCGACGGGAGGGCGCGAACACCGGGGAGCTGTTTTTT
TRBJ2-5 | . | TRBD2 | TRBV5-1 | CASSFGPSGSQETQYF | TGCGCCAGCAGCTTCGGACCTAGCGGGAGCCAAGAGACCCAGTACTTC
TRBJ2-3 | few | . | TRBV5-1 | CASSDSASTDTQYF | TGCGCCAGCAGCGATAGTGCTAGCACAGATACGCAGTATTTT
TRBJ2-7 | few | . | TRBV5-4 | CASSGTPSSYEQYF | TGTGCCAGCAGTGGGACACCTTCCTCCTACGAGCAGTACTTC
TRBJ2-5 | few | . | TRBV7-2 | CASRASTGLETQYF | TGTGCCAGCAGGGCCTCAACAGGGCTTGAGACCCAGTACTTC
TRBJ2-7 | few | TRBD2 | TRBV7-2 | CASSFLSGRSSYEQYF | TGTGCCAGCAGCTTCCTTAGCGGGAGGAGCTCCTACGAGCAGTACTTC
TRBJ1-1 | . | TRBD1 | TRBV6-1 | CASRAEGQGFSEAFF | TGTGCCAGCAGAGCCGAAGGACAGGGTTTCTCTGAAGCTTTCTTT
TRBJ2-1 | few | . | TRBV20-1 | CSATRYNEQFF | TGCAGTGCTACACGATACAATGAGCAGTTCTTC
TRBJ2-1 | few | TRBD2 | TRBV19 | CASSTIFVGTSENNEQFF | TGTGCCAGTAGCACGATATTCGTCGGGACTAGCGAAAACAATGAGCAGTTCTTC
TRBJ2-2 | . | TRBD1 | TRBV23-1 | CASSQLDRAAIGTGELFF | TGCGCCAGCAGTCAATTGGACAGGGCGGCTATAGGAACCGGGGAGCTGTTTTTT
TRBJ1-4 | . | . | TRBV4-3 | CASSQGPAGRRATNEKLFF | TGCGCCAGCAGCCAAGGACCGGCAGGGAGAAGGGCAACTAATGAAAAACTGTTTTTT
TRBJ1-1 | . | . | TRBV6-6 | CASSYGGGLQAEAFF | TGTGCCAGCAGTTACGGGGGAGGGTTACAGGCTGAAGCTTTCTTT
TRBJ2-7 | . | . | TRBV20-1 | CSAQAESTQYF | TGCAGTGCTCAAGCCGAAAGCACGCAGTACTTC
TRBJ1-2 | . | TRBD1 | TRBV27 | CASSFSGQGRGYTF | TGTGCCAGCAGTTTCTCGGGACAGGGACGTGGCTACACCTTC
TRBJ2-1 | . | . | TRBV5-6 | CASSLLGFGYNEQFF | TGTGCCAGCAGCTTGTTGGGTTTCGGGTACAATGAGCAGTTCTTC
TRBJ2-1 | . | . | TRBV18 | CASSPRESSSNEQFF | TGTGCCAGCTCACCCCGGGAGAGCTCCAGCAATGAGCAGTTCTTC
TRBJ2-2 | few | TRBD2 | TRBV7-2 | CASSLGGTSFGELFF | TGTGCCAGCAGCTTAGGCGGGACTAGCTTCGGGGAGCTGTTTTTT
TRBJ1-4 | few | . | TRBV27 | CASSSHSSEKLFF | TGTGCCAGCAGTTCCCACAGCTCTGAAAAACTGTTTTTT
TRBJ2-7 | few | . | TRBV7-2 | CASRASPGQPYEQYF | TGTGCCAGCAGGGCCTCCCCCGGGCAGCCCTACGAGCAGTACTTC
TRBJ2-7 | . | . | TRBV7-2 | CASKSGVYYEQYF | TGTGCCAGCAAATCGGGGGTCTACTACGAGCAGTACTTC
TRBJ2-1 | . | TRBD2 | TRBV4-3 | CASSQGWLAGEIPSNEQFF | TGCGCCAGCAGCCAGGGCTGGCTAGCGGGAGAAATTCCGAGCAATGAGCAGTTCTTC
TRBJ2-1 | few | TRBD2 | TRBV14 | CASSPLGREGQYNEQFF | TGTGCCAGCAGCCCCCTCGGGAGGGAGGGCCAGTACAATGAGCAGTTCTTC
TRBJ2-1 | . | TRBD2 | TRBV7-9 | CASSPQGTSPGDEQFF | TGTGCCAGCAGCCCACAGGGGACTAGCCCGGGCGATGAGCAGTTCTTC
TRBJ1-1 | . | . | TRBV9 | CASSVGDYYRNTEAFF | TGTGCCAGCAGCGTCGGGGACTACTATCGGAACACTGAAGCTTTCTTT
TRBJ2-7 | few | . | TRBV28 | CASSLGPGSYSYEQYF | TGTGCCAGCAGTTTAGGCCCCGGGAGCTACTCCTACGAGCAGTACTTC
TRBJ2-5 | few | . | TRBV7-8 | CASSLGTARETQYF | TGTGCCAGCAGCTTAGGGACTGCGCGGGAGACCCAGTACTTC
TRBJ1-2 | . | . | TRBV6-5 | CASSYSGGDNYGYTF | TGTGCCAGCAGTTACTCAGGGGGAGATAACTATGGCTACACCTTC
TRBJ2-7 | . | . | TRBV7-2 | CASSLKGVGDEQYF | TGTGCCAGCAGCTTAAAGGGGGTTGGGGACGAGCAGTACTTC